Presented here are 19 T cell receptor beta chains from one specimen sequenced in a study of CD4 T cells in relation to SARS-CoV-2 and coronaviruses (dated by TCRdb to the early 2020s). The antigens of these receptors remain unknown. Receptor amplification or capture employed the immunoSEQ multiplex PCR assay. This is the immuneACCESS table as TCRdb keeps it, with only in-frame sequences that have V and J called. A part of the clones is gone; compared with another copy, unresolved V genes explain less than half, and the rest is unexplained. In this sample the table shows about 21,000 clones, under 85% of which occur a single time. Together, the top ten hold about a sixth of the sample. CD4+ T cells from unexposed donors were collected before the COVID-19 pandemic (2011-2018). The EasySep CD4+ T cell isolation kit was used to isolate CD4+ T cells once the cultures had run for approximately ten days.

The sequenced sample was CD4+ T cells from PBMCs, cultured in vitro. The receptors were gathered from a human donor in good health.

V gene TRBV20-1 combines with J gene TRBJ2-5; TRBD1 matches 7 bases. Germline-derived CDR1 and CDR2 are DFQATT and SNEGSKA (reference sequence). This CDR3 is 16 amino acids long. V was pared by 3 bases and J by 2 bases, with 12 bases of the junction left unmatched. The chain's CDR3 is CSASVPWGRGQETQYF. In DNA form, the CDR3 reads TGCAGTGCTAGTGTTCCGTGGGGCAGGGGGCAAGAGACCCAGTACTTC.

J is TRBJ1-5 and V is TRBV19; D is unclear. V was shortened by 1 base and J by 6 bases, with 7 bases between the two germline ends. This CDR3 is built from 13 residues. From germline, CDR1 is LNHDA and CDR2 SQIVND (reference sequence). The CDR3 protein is CASSIGWVQPQHF. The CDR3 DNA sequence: TGTGCCAGTAGTATAGGATGGGTTCAGCCCCAGCATTTT.

CDR3 amino acids: CASSFTGAETQYF. The CDR3 DNA sequence: TGTGCCAGCAGTTTTACAGGGGCGGAGACCCAGTACTTC. The chain has TRBV28 and TRBJ2-5; 7 nucleotides agree with TRBD1. Trimming cost V 3 bases and J 5 bases; bases outside gene matches: 3. CDR1 is MDHEN and CDR2 is SYDVKM in the germline V gene. The CDR3 totals 13 residues.

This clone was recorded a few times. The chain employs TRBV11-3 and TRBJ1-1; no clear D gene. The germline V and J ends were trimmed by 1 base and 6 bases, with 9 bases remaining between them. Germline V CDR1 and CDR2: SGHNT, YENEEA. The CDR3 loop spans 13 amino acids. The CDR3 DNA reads TGTGCCAGCAGCTTAGGATCGGCGGCTGAAGCTTTCTTT. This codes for CASSLGSAAEAFF.

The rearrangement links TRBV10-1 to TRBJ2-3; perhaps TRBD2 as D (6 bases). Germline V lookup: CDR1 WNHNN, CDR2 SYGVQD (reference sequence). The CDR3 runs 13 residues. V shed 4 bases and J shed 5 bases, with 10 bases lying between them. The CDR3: CASSVEGLDTQYF. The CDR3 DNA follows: TGCGCCAGCAGTGTGGAGGGATTAGATACGCAGTATTTT.

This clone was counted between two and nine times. The CDR3 here is CASRPIGAAGELFF. Here the CDR3 DNA reads TGTGCCAGCAGACCTATAGGGGCCGCCGGGGAGCTGTTTTTT. This chain joins TRBV9 and TRBJ2-2, with D possibly being TRBD1 (5 bases). The CDR3 is 14 amino acids. Looked up from germline, CDR1 is SGDLS and CDR2 is YYNGEE. Trimming removed 5 bases at V and 6 bases at J, with 14 bases between.

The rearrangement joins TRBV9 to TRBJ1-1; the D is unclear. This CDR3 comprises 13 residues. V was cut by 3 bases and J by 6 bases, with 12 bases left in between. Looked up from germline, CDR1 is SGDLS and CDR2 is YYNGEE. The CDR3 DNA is TGTGCCAGCAGCGAAACCCCCTTGGCTGAAGCTTTCTTT. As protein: CASSETPLAEAFF.

The CDR3 region has the DNA TGTGCCAGCTCTTCGCCCACAGATACGCAGTATTTT. Protein sequence: CASSSPTDTQYF. The J gene is TRBJ2-3, the V gene TRBV18, with no clear D. This CDR3 is 12 amino acids long. The germline gives CDR1 KGHSH, CDR2 LQKENI. The ends were cut back, 6 bases at V and 2 bases at J, with 6 bases in the middle.

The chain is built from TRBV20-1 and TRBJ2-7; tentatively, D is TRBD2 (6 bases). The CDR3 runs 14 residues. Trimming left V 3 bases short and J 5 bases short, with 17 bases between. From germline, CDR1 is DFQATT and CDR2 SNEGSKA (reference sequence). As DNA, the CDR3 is TGCAGTGCTAGTCCCGCTCGCGGGAATAACGAGCAGTACTTC. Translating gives CSASPARGNNEQYF.

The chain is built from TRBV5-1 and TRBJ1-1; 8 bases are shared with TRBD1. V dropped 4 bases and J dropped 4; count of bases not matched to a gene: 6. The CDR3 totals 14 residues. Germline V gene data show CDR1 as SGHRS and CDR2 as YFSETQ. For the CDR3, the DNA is TGCGCCAGCAGCCCTCAACAGGGGGGCACTGAAGCTTTCTTT. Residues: CASSPQQGGTEAFF.

CDR3 nucleotides: TGTGCTAGTGGTTTGGTACGGCTGGGGGCGGCGGACACTGAAGCTTTCTTT. Translated: CASGLVRLGAADTEAFF. The V call is TRBV12-5, the J call TRBJ1-1; D might be TRBD1 (6 bases). CDR3 length equals 17 residues. The V gene lost 0 bases and the J gene lost 3 bases, with 17 bases spanning the gap. Germline V CDR1 and CDR2: LGHNT, FRNRAP.

Written as DNA, the CDR3 is TGCGCCAGCAGCTTGGAGGGTCTAGCGGGGGCCTACGAGCAGTACTTC. Amino acids: CASSLEGLAGAYEQYF. This chain links TRBV5-1 with TRBJ2-7; 10 bases fit TRBD2. Germline CDR1 and CDR2: SGHRS and YFSETQ. CDR3 length equals 16 residues. The J segment lost 2 bases and the V segment lost 0 bases, leaving 5 bases of the junction unmatched.

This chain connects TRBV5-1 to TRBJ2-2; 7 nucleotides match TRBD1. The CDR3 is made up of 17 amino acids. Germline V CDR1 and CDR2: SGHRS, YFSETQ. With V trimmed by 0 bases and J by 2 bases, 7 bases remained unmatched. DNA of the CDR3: TGCGCCAGCAGCTTGGAAGCAGGGGGTCGAAACACCGGGGAGCTGTTTTTT. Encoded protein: CASSLEAGGRNTGELFF.

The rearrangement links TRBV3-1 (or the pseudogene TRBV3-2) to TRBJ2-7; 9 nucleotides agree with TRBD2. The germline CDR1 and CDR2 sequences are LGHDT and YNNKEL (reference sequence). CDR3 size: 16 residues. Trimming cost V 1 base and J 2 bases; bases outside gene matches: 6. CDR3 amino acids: CASSQGGLATTYEQYF. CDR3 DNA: TGTGCCAGCAGCCAAGGAGGACTAGCGACAACCTACGAGCAGTACTTC.

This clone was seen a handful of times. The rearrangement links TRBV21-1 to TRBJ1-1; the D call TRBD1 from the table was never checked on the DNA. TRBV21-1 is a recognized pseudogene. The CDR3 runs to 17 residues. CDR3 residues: CASSPKGAGRLNTEAFF. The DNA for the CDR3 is TGTGCCAGCAGTCCTAAGGGGGCAGGGAGACTGAACACTGAAGCTTTCTTT.

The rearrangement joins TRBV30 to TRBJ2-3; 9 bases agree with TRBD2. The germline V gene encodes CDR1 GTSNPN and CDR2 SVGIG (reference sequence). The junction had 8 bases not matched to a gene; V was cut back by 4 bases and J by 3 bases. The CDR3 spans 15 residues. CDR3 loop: CAWTAGGRGTDTQYF. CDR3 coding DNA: TGTGCCTGGACTGCGGGAGGGCGCGGGACAGATACGCAGTATTTT.

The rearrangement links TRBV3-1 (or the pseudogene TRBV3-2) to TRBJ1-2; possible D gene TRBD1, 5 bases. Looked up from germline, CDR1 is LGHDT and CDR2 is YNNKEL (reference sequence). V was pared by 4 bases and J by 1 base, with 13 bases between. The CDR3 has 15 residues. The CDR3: CASSPIRDSNYGYTF. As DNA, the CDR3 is TGTGCCAGCAGCCCCATCCGAGACAGTAACTATGGCTACACCTTC.

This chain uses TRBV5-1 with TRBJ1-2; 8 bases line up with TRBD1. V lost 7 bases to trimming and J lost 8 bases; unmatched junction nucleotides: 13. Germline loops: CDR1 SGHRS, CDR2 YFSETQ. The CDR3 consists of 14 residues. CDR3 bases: TGCGCCAGCTCACCTAACGGACAGGGAGGCGGCTACACCTTC. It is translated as CASSPNGQGGGYTF.

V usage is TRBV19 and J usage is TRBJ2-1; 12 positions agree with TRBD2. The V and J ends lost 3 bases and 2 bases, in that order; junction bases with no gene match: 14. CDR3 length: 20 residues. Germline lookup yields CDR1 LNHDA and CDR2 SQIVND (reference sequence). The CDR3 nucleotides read TGTGCCAGTAGTATCGAGGCAGGGACTAGCGGGTCGACCGCCTACAATGAGCAGTTCTTC. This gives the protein CASSIEAGTSGSTAYNEQFF.